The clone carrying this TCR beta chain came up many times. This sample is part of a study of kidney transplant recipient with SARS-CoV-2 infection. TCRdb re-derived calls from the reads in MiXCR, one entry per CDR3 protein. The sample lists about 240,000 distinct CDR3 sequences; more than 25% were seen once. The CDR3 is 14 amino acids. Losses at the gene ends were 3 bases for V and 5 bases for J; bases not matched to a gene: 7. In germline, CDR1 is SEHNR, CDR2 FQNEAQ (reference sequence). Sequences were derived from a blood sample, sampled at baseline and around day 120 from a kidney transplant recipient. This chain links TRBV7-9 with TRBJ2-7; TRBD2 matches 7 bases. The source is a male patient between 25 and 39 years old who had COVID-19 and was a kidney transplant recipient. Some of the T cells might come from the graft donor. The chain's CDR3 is CASSLAGADHEQYF. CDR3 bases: TGTGCCAGCAGCTTGGCGGGAGCCGACCACGAGCAGTACTTC.